The 26 T cell receptor beta chains listed next were all sequenced from one sample in a study of cytomegalovirus exposure and HLA in healthy donors (dated by TCRdb to the late 2010s). The method behind the library was the immunoSEQ multiplex PCR assay. For the multiplex PCR, a mixture combining 60 forward primers for TCR Vbeta segments and 13 reverse primers for TCR Jbeta segments was used. Entries here come from immuneACCESS through TCRdb and include only in-frame sequences with V and J called. Some clones fail to appear in such tables; in the studies checked, an unresolved V gene covers under half of the shortfall, and the cause of the remainder is unknown. In this sample the table shows 75,000 to 90,000 clones, 79% of which occur a single time. Jointly, the top ten make up around 22% of the sample. The sample taken for sequencing was PBMCs. Every receptor here comes from a woman aged 40 to 50 in good health and CMV-seropositive.

This clone has just one count. The genes are TRBV30 and TRBJ1-1; D uncertain. This CDR3 is built from 14 residues. Germline assignment: CDR1 GTSNPN and CDR2 SVGIG (reference sequence). The V gene lost 0 bases and the J gene lost 1 base, with 9 bases spanning the gap. The CDR3 is CAWSVTLKNTEAFF. CDR3 nucleotides: TGTGCCTGGAGTGTAACTCTGAAGAACACTGAAGCTTTCTTT.

The chain combines TRBV7-2 with TRBJ1-4; D not certain. V was pared by 5 bases and J by 0 bases, with 10 bases between. Germline values: CDR1 SGHTA, CDR2 FQGNSA. The CDR3 totals 15 residues. The CDR3 DNA follows: TGTGCCAGCAGCGACCAGGTTGCAACTAATGAAAAACTGTTTTTT. Translation: CASSDQVATNEKLFF.

The chain links TRBV5-1 to TRBJ1-1; TRBD1 matches 7 bases. Per the germline V gene, CDR1 is SGHRS and CDR2 is YFSETQ. V dropped 7 bases and J dropped 4; count of bases not matched to a gene: 7. The length of the CDR3 is 13 residues. CDR3 amino acids: CASHTAGGTEAFF. CDR3 bases: TGCGCCAGCCATACCGCAGGGGGCACTGAAGCTTTCTTT.

The V call is TRBV6-1, the J call TRBJ2-7; D is undetermined. The CDR3 is made up of 12 amino acids. Trimming took off 4 bases at V and 1 base at J, with 5 bases between the two ends. Germline CDR1 MNHNS, CDR2 SASEGT. DNA for the CDR3: TGTGCCAGCAGTGCAGGTTCCTACGAGCAGTACTTC. Translating it yields CASSAGSYEQYF.

The chain carries TRBV7-9 and TRBJ1-1; D gene unclear. CDR1 and CDR2 (germline): SEHNR, FQNEAQ (reference sequence). With 4 bases removed from V and 1 base from J, the gap between germline ends came to 7 bases. This CDR3 region has 13 residues. CDR3 in amino acids: CASSSTPNTEAFF. DNA for the CDR3: TGTGCCAGCAGCTCCACTCCGAACACTGAAGCTTTCTTT.

This rearrangement joins TRBV5-6 to TRBJ2-3, with a tentative D call TRBD2 (6 bases). Germline CDR1 reads SGHDT; CDR2 reads YYEEEE. The CDR3 has 17 amino acids. Trimming shortened V by 4 bases and J by 0 bases, and 18 bases separated the two germline ends. This CDR3 is CASSKSGTAFSTDTQYF. The CDR3 DNA sequence: TGTGCCAGCAGCAAATCCGGGACTGCCTTTAGCACAGATACGCAGTATTTT.

The genes are TRBV27 and TRBJ1-4; no definite D call. CDR3 size: 16 residues. The germline CDR1 and CDR2 sequences are MNHEY and SMNVEV (reference sequence). V gave up 2 bases and J gave up 7 bases, with 17 bases separating them. As DNA, the CDR3 is TGTGCCAGCAGTTTAGGTTATTCACCTCCGAGTGAAAAACTGTTTTTT. Residues: CASSLGYSPPSEKLFF.

This chain links TRBV6-1 with TRBJ1-3, with no clear D. CDR1 is MNHNS, CDR2 SASEGT, per germline. V lost 4 bases and J 4 bases, leaving 2 bases between the germline ends. The CDR3 sequence is 11 residues long. In DNA, the CDR3 is TGTGCCAGCAGTGCGGGAAACACCATATATTTT. It codes for CASSAGNTIYF.

This chain connects TRBV19 to TRBJ1-5; 11 bases line up with TRBD1. Germline V gene sequence: CDR1 LNHDA, CDR2 SQIVND (reference sequence). The trim removed 5 bases at V and 6 bases at J, leaving 6 bases unmatched. This CDR3 region has 15 residues. The chain's CDR3 is CASSLRTGGSQPQHF. Here the CDR3 DNA reads TGTGCCAGTAGTCTGAGGACAGGGGGCAGTCAGCCCCAGCATTTT.

The J gene is TRBJ1-1, the V gene TRBV28, with D possibly matching TRBD1 (6 bases). The CDR3 sequence is 15 residues long. V was shortened by 8 bases and J by 6 bases, with 22 bases between the two germline ends. Germline V gives CDR1 MDHEN, CDR2 SYDVKM. The CDR3 loop is CASRTDSQGFSEAFF. CDR3 DNA: TGTGCCAGCCGAACCGATTCACAGGGCTTCTCTGAAGCTTTCTTT.

The rearrangement links TRBV4-1 to TRBJ1-1, with unresolved D. Germline V gene data show CDR1 as MGHRA and CDR2 as YSYEKL. V dropped 1 base and J dropped 0 bases, with 6 bases sitting between them. The CDR3 sequence is 14 residues long. CDR3 sequence: CASSQAPVNTEAFF. The CDR3 DNA follows: TGCGCCAGCAGCCAAGCCCCAGTGAACACTGAAGCTTTCTTT.

J is TRBJ1-1 and V is TRBV5-4; D is possibly TRBD1 (5 bases). The germline gives CDR1 SGHNT, CDR2 YYREEE (reference sequence). The germline V and J ends were trimmed by 4 bases and 0 bases, with 10 bases remaining between them. The CDR3 extends over 14 amino acids. CDR3 sequence reads: CASSGGVLNTEAFF. The CDR3 DNA reads as TGTGCCAGCAGCGGAGGGGTGTTGAACACTGAAGCTTTCTTT.

The chain is built from TRBV5-4 and TRBJ1-4; 8 bases fit TRBD1. The germline V gene encodes CDR1 SGHNT and CDR2 YYREEE (reference sequence). Losses at the gene ends were 3 bases for V and 4 bases for J; bases not matched to a gene: 11. The CDR3 contains 17 residues. CDR3 residues: CASSSTSGQVFNEKLFF. Here the CDR3 DNA reads TGTGCCAGCAGCTCCACTTCGGGACAGGTCTTTAATGAAAAACTGTTTTTT.

The chain joins TRBV6-5 to TRBJ2-5; TRBD1 aligns across 9 bases. Trimming removed 8 bases from V and 4 bases from J; junction bases left unmatched: 5. Per germline, CDR1 MNHEY and CDR2 SVGAGI. The CDR3 totals 13 residues. DNA of the CDR3: TGTGCCAGCCGCACGGACAGGGGAGAGACCCAGTACTTC. Protein: CASRTDRGETQYF.

This rearrangement joins TRBV11-2 to TRBJ1-1; 7 bases are a match to TRBD1. The CDR3 is 15 amino acids. With V trimmed by 5 bases and J by 8 bases, 14 bases remained unmatched. Germline lookup yields CDR1 SGHAT and CDR2 FQNNGV. CDR3 protein: CASSPALRGATEAFF. CDR3 DNA: TGTGCCAGCAGCCCGGCCCTCAGGGGGGCTACCGAAGCTTTCTTT.

The chain links TRBV5-6 to TRBJ2-2; 7 nucleotides align to TRBD1. V dropped 1 base and J dropped 0; count of bases not matched to a gene: 3. The length of the CDR3 is 16 residues. Germline CDR1 reads SGHDT; CDR2 reads YYEEEE. Here the CDR3 DNA reads TGTGCCAGCAGCTTGCTCGGGACAGCGAACACCGGGGAGCTGTTTTTT. Its protein product is CASSLLGTANTGELFF.

The V and J genes are TRBV29-1 and TRBJ2-3; the match to TRBD1 covers 8 bases. Per the germline V gene, CDR1 is SQVTM and CDR2 is ANQGSEA. V lost 7 bases, J lost 6 bases, and 12 bases stayed unmatched. CDR3 length equals 14 residues. For the CDR3, the DNA is TGCAGCGCCCAGACCGGACAGGGTCAGGATACGCAGTATTTT. Protein: CSAQTGQGQDTQYF.

This chain connects TRBV5-1 to TRBJ1-1; D is uncertain. The CDR3 has 13 residues. V gave up 0 bases and J gave up 1 base, with 4 bases separating them. CDR1 SGHRS and CDR2 YFSETQ come from the germline V gene. The CDR3 reads CASSLVANTEAFF. For the CDR3, the DNA is TGCGCCAGCAGCTTGGTAGCGAACACTGAAGCTTTCTTT.

This clone appeared a single time. The chain couples TRBV6-1 to TRBJ1-1; D gene ambiguous. Germline values: CDR1 MNHNS, CDR2 SASEGT. The CDR3 loop spans 12 amino acids. Trimming shortened V by 6 bases and J by 1 base, and 6 bases separated the two germline ends. CDR3 in DNA: TGTGCCAGCAGCCAAAAGAACACTGAAGCTTTCTTT. Protein product: CASSQKNTEAFF.

The chain is built from TRBV6-4 and TRBJ1-1; D might be TRBD1 (6 bases). Germline V lookup: CDR1 MRHNA, CDR2 SNTAGT. The CDR3 covers 14 residues. Trimming left V 6 bases short and J 0 bases short, with 11 bases between. CDR3: CASRSGTLNTEAFF. The CDR3 DNA sequence: TGTGCCAGCAGGTCAGGGACACTGAACACTGAAGCTTTCTTT.

The genes are TRBV9 and TRBJ1-3, with a possible D match to TRBD1 (5 bases). CDR3 length equals 15 residues. Germline V CDR1 and CDR2: SGDLS, YYNGEE. Trimming took off 0 bases at V and 8 bases at J, with 15 bases between the two ends. The CDR3 here is CASSVDWRGADTIYF. CDR3 nucleotides: TGTGCCAGCAGCGTAGATTGGAGGGGCGCGGACACCATATATTTT.

The rearrangement uses TRBV5-6 and TRBJ2-3; TRBD2 is a possible D gene (5 bases). From germline, CDR1 is SGHDT and CDR2 YYEEEE. CDR3 length: 15 residues. V shed 1 base and J shed 4 bases, with 13 bases lying between them. CDR3 in DNA: TGTGCCAGCAGCTTGTTGGCGGGCAGTCCAGATACGCAGTATTTT. This translates into CASSLLAGSPDTQYF.

This clone was counted between two and nine times. The chain recombines TRBV19 with TRBJ1-5; 7 bases fit TRBD1. This CDR3 contains 15 residues. Per the germline V gene, CDR1 is LNHDA and CDR2 is SQIVND (reference sequence). V trimming: 6 bases; J trimming: 9 bases; junction bases outside the gene matches: 14. The CDR3, as DNA: TGTGCCAGTAGCCAAACCGGGACAGCGAAGTTGCCCCAGCATTTT. Protein sequence: CASSQTGTAKLPQHF.

The chain recombines TRBV7-6 with TRBJ2-3; TRBD2 matches 7 bases. Germline CDR1 reads SGHVS; CDR2 reads FNYEAQ. The ends lost 6 bases at V and 0 bases at J; junction bases unmatched: 6. CDR3 length: 15 amino acids. The CDR3 DNA sequence: TGTGCCAGCAGTCCGACTAGCCTGAGCACAGATACGCAGTATTTT. As protein: CASSPTSLSTDTQYF.

The chain links TRBV2 to TRBJ2-3, with TRBD1 as a possible D gene (7 bases). In germline, CDR1 is SNHLY, CDR2 FYNNEI. The CDR3 totals 15 residues. Between the trimmed V and J ends, which lost 8 bases and 4 bases, there was a span of 19 bases. CDR3 loop: CASSPPGGPADTQYF. The DNA of the CDR3 is TGTGCCAGCTCCCCCCCAGGGGGGCCCGCAGATACGCAGTATTTT.

The chain combines TRBV27 with TRBJ2-7; 10 bases map to TRBD2. Germline V gene sequence: CDR1 MNHEY, CDR2 SMNVEV (reference sequence). V gave up 6 bases and J gave up 5 bases; unmatched junction bases: 4. The CDR3 length is 13 residues. In DNA form, the CDR3 reads TGTGCCAGCAGGGGGACTAGCGCAAACGAGCAGTACTTC. As protein: CASRGTSANEQYF.